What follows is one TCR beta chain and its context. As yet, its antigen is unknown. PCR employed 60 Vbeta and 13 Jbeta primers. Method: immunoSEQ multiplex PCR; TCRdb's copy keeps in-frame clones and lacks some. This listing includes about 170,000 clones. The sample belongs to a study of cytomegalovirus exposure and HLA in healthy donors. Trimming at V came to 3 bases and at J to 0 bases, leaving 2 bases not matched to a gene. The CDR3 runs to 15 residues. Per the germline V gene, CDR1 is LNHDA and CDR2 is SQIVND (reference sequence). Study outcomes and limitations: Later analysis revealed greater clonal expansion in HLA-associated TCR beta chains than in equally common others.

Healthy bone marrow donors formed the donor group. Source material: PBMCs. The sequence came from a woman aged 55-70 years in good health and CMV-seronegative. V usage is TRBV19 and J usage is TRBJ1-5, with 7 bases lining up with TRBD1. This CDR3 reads CASSIQGVSNQPQHF. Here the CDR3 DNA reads TGTGCCAGTAGTATTCAGGGGGTTAGCAATCAGCCCCAGCATTTT.